This T cell receptor (beta chain) was sequenced in a study of OX40 agonist ivuxolimab in advanced cancers. Background on the study: Among those treated, three patients had partial responses, one with hepatocellular carcinoma and two with cutaneous melanoma.

Overall study findings and caveats: Relatively little clonal expansion, among the lowest observed, appeared in partial responders at 0.1-3.0 mg/kg.

Assay used: immunoSEQ multiplex PCR; TCRdb lists only in-frame clones, some missing. The sample gives 50,000 to 70,000 clones, roughly 81% of which show up once; about 3% is in the top ten. The V end lost 0 bases, the J end lost 4 bases, and 10 bases lay between the germline ends. Germline assignment: CDR1 GTSNPN and CDR2 SVGIG (reference sequence). The CDR3 loop spans 15 amino acids. Concerning this clone itself: No antigen is known for it.

The source material was CD4+ or CD8+ T cells sorted from blood, sampled in a trial of the OX40 agonist ivuxolimab. The clonotype comes from an adult with an advanced solid tumor such as melanoma, head and neck, liver or kidney cancer. The gene calls are TRBV30 and TRBJ2-6; D uncertain. The CDR3 protein is CAWSVRRLGANVLTF. The CDR3 DNA reads TGTGCCTGGAGTGTCCGACGGTTGGGGGCCAACGTCCTGACTTTC.